This is a list of T cell receptor beta chains from one sample in a study of T-cell reconstitution after alpha-beta-depleted transplantation in children. MiXCR, applied by TCRdb to the PCR reads, yields one record per CDR3 protein. This sample has about 540,000 distinct CDR3 sequences, with approximately 20% found just once. The sequencing used PBMCs from the stem cell graft donor, collected from the stem cell graft. These TCRs come from a human donor who donated a stem cell graft to a child with acute lymphoblastic leukemia. Both conserved end residues are part of each CDR3. The D gene is left open where the match is weak. Only some rows state a clone size, as once, few, many or a class for expanded clones.

size	J	V	D	DNA	CDR3
few	TRBJ1-1	TRBV5-1	NA	TGCGCCAGCAGGGACGAGGGGCCTGAAGCTTTCTTT	CASRDEGPEAFF
NA	TRBJ2-7	TRBV14	NA	TGTGCCAGCAGCCACCTAGACATGACCTACGAGCAGTACTTC	CASSHLDMTYEQYF
NA	TRBJ1-5	TRBV6-5	NA	TGTGCCAGCAGCCCAGGGCCGGGAAGCAATCAGCCCCAGCATTTT	CASSPGPGSNQPQHF
few	TRBJ2-1	TRBV5-1	TRBD2	TGCGCCAGCAGCTTGGGTTTTGGACTAGCGGGAGTGGATGAGCAGTTCTTC	CASSLGFGLAGVDEQFF
few	TRBJ2-1	TRBV24-1	TRBD2	TGTGCCACCAGTGACGCGGGACTAGCGGTGGTCAATGAGCAGTTCTTC	CATSDAGLAVVNEQFF
NA	TRBJ2-3	TRBV7-9	NA	TGTGCCAGCAGCCCCCCCGCGGACAGTCCCACAGATACGCAGTATTTT	CASSPPADSPTDTQYF
NA	TRBJ2-3	TRBV12-3/TRBV12-4	NA	TGTGCCAGCAGTTCGGGGTGGGCAGATACGCAGTATTTT	CASSSGWADTQYF
NA	TRBJ2-7	TRBV6-5	TRBD2	TGTGCCAGCAGTTCTCCATTCCGTAGCGGGAGTCGGATTTACGAGCAGTACTTC	CASSSPFRSGSRIYEQYF
few	TRBJ2-6	TRBV15	NA	TGTGCCACCAGCAGAGAACGGGGGTTTTCTGGGGCCAACGTCCTGACTTTC	CATSRERGFSGANVLTF
NA	TRBJ2-3	TRBV4-1	TRBD2	TGCGCCAGCAGCCAAGAGACTAGCGGGAGATTCGGTAACACAGATACGCAGTATTTT	CASSQETSGRFGNTDTQYF
few	TRBJ1-1	TRBV7-8	NA	TGTGCCAGCAGCAGGGAGCCGGGGGCTGAAGCTTTCTTT	CASSREPGAEAFF
NA	TRBJ2-1	TRBV20-1	NA	TGCAGTGCTAGGAAGTTTTCACCCTACAATGAGCAGTTCTTC	CSARKFSPYNEQFF
few	TRBJ2-2	TRBV7-9	NA	TGTGCCAGCAGCTACCAATCCACCGGGGAGCTGTTTTTT	CASSYQSTGELFF
NA	TRBJ1-2	TRBV7-9	NA	TGTGCCAGCAGCCCCGGCGAGAGGGGGAGGTATGGCTACACCTTC	CASSPGERGRYGYTF
NA	TRBJ1-1	TRBV5-1	NA	TGCGCCAGCAGACAGGAGGGGTTTGAAGCTTTCTTT	CASRQEGFEAFF
NA	TRBJ1-1	TRBV12-3/TRBV12-4	NA	TGTGCCAGCCTCCTTCGGGGGGGCACTGAAGCTTTCTTT	CASLLRGGTEAFF
NA	TRBJ2-7	TRBV12-3/TRBV12-4	NA	TGTGCCAGCAGTCCCCGGCCATGGTGGTCTTTGTACTTC	CASSPRPWWSLYF
many	TRBJ1-4	TRBV12-3/TRBV12-4	TRBD1	TGTGCCAGCAGTTCGGGACAGTTTAATGAAAAACTGTTTTTT	CASSSGQFNEKLFF
NA	TRBJ2-7	TRBV21-1	NA	TGTGCCAGCAGCAGGACAGCCCTTGGTGTGCAGTACTTC	CASSRTALGVQYF
NA	TRBJ2-1	TRBV7-6	NA	TGTGCCAGCAGCTTACTCGGGGAAAATGAGCAGTTCTTC	CASSLLGENEQFF
few	TRBJ2-3	TRBV29-1	TRBD2	TGCAGCGTTGGTGGTGCGGGAGGGCTGGTAGATACGCAGTATTTT	CSVGGAGGLVDTQYF
NA	TRBJ2-1	TRBV30	TRBD2	TGTGCCTGGAGGGGACTAGCGGGAGCGAATGAGCAGTTCTTC	CAWRGLAGANEQFF
NA	TRBJ2-7	TRBV7-9	NA	TGTGCCAGCAGCTTAGCGTTTGACAGGCAATCCTACGAGCAGTACTTC	CASSLAFDRQSYEQYF
NA	TRBJ1-2	TRBV29-1	NA	TGCAGCGTCGACCCAGGGAGGGTAGGAGGCTACACCTTC	CSVDPGRVGGYTF
few	TRBJ2-3	TRBV20-1	TRBD2	TGCAGTGCTAGACTAGCGGGAGGGCCAGGTATTACGCAGTATTTT	CSARLAGGPGITQYF
few	TRBJ2-4	TRBV29-1	TRBD1	TGCAGCGCGTACAGGGGGCCCAAAAACATTCAGTACTTC	CSAYRGPKNIQYF
once	TRBJ1-4	TRBV19	TRBD1	TGTGCCAGTACCGATTGGCGGACAGGGACTAATGAAAAACTGTTTTTT	CASTDWRTGTNEKLFF
NA	TRBJ2-3	TRBV5-1	TRBD2	TGCGCCAGCAGCTTGGTGCTAGCGGCTAGCACAGATACGCAGTATTTT	CASSLVLAASTDTQYF
NA	TRBJ2-7	TRBV5-1	NA	TGCGCCAGCAGCGAAGGGTGGGGGCCTCCCTACGAGCAGTACTTC	CASSEGWGPPYEQYF
few	TRBJ2-7	TRBV10-3	TRBD1	TGTGCCATCAGTGCGCCCGGGACAGGGGGACACGAGCAGTACTTC	CAISAPGTGGHEQYF
NA	TRBJ1-4	TRBV6-2/TRBV6-3	NA	TGTGCCAGCAGTTTGCACGGGAATTCAAATGAAAAACTGTTTTTT	CASSLHGNSNEKLFF
few	TRBJ1-4	TRBV7-9	NA	TGTGCCAGCAGCTTCCAGGGTGGTGAAAAACTGTTTTTT	CASSFQGGEKLFF
few	TRBJ2-2	TRBV2	NA	TGTGCCAGCAGTTCCTCCGGGGAGCTGTTTTTT	CASSSSGELFF
few	TRBJ2-7	TRBV7-9	TRBD2	TGTGCCAGCAGCTCCGTAGCGGGAGATGGCGAGCAGTACTTC	CASSSVAGDGEQYF
NA	TRBJ2-7	TRBV4-1	TRBD1	TGCGCCAGCAGCCACGACACAGGGGTCTCCTACGAGCAGTACTTC	CASSHDTGVSYEQYF
few	TRBJ2-1	TRBV5-6	NA	TGTGCCAGCAGCCTATACAGGGAGTATTCCTACAATGAGCAGTTCTTC	CASSLYREYSYNEQFF
NA	TRBJ1-4	TRBV29-1	TRBD1	TGCAGTGCCCCAGGGGGGGAGTATGAAAAACTGTTTTTT	CSAPGGEYEKLFF
few	TRBJ2-7	TRBV21-1	NA	TGTGCCAGCCGCAACCCCTACTACGAGCAGTACTTC	CASRNPYYEQYF
NA	TRBJ2-1	TRBV5-6	NA	TGTGCCAGCAGCTTCCGAGATAATGGCCTTACGCAGTTCTTC	CASSFRDNGLTQFF
few	TRBJ1-5	TRBV12-3/TRBV12-4	TRBD1	TGTGCCAGCACCGGGACAGGGGATCAGCCCCAGCATTTT	CASTGTGDQPQHF
many	TRBJ1-1	TRBV12-3/TRBV12-4	NA	TGTGCCAGCAGCCCCTGGGGCAGGGGGAACACTGAAGCTTTCTTT	CASSPWGRGNTEAFF
NA	TRBJ1-5	TRBV12-3/TRBV12-4	NA	TGTGCCAGCAGAGTTGGACAGCTAAATCAGCCCCAGCATTTT	CASRVGQLNQPQHF
NA	TRBJ2-3	TRBV12-3/TRBV12-4	NA	TGTGCCAGCATTCTCGGCTCCCTCACAGATACGCAGTATTTT	CASILGSLTDTQYF
NA	TRBJ2-3	TRBV7-6	TRBD2	TGTGCCAGCAGCTCGAGACTAGCGGGAGGAGGAACAGATACGCAGTATTTT	CASSSRLAGGGTDTQYF
few	TRBJ2-2	TRBV5-1	NA	TGCGCCAGCAACTCCTTCGGGGGATGGAACACCGGGGAGCTGTTTTTT	CASNSFGGWNTGELFF